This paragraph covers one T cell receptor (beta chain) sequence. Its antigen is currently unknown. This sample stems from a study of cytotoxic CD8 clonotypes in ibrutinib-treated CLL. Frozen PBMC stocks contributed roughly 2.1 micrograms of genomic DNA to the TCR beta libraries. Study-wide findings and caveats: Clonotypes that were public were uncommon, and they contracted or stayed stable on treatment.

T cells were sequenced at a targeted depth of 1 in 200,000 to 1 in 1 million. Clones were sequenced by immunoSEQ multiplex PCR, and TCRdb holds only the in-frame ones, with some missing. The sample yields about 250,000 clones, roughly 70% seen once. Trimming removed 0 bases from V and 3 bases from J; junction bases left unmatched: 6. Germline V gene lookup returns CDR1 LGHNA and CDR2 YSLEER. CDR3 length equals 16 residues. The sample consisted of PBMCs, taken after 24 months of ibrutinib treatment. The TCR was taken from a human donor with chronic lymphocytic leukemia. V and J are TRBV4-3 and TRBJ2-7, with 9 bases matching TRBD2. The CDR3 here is CASSQDHSGSSYEQYF. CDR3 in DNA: TGCGCCAGCAGCCAAGACCATAGCGGGAGCAGCTACGAGCAGTACTTC.